A selection of T cell receptor beta chains follows, all from one sample in a study of shared clonotypes between healthy human individuals. Sequencing used immunoSEQ multiplex PCR; TCRdb keeps in-frame clones, though not all of them. This table has about 2 million clones, 85% to 95% appearing once. Input material: naive CD8+ T cells sorted from blood. The receptors were gathered from a man aged 18 to 30 in good health. Both conserved end residues are part of each CDR3. D genes are given only for firm matches. Clone size is shown for a subset of rows, as once, few, many or a class of expanded clone.

V gene	D gene	clone size	J gene	CDR3 length	CDR3 DNA	CDR3 protein
TRBV7-2	TRBD2	.	TRBJ2-7	17	TGTGCCAGCAGCTTAGTCTTGGGCTTAGCGGGAGGATACGAGCAGTACTTC	CASSLVLGLAGGYEQYF
TRBV30	.	.	TRBJ2-1	12	TGTGCCTGGAGTCCAAAGTACAATGAGCAGTTCTTC	CAWSPKYNEQFF
TRBV10-2	TRBD2	.	TRBJ2-1	17	TGCGCCAGCACTTCTCGGCCCGGACTAGCGGGAGATGGGGAGCAGTTCTTC	CASTSRPGLAGDGEQFF
TRBV28	.	.	TRBJ2-3	13	TGTGCCAGCAGTTTATACCACACAGATACGCAGTATTTT	CASSLYHTDTQYF
TRBV5-7	.	once	TRBJ2-5	15	TGTGCCAGCACCCCCTTCAGAAGGGACCAAGAGACCCAGTACTTC	CASTPFRRDQETQYF
TRBV10-3	.	.	TRBJ2-1	15	TGTGCCATCAGTGAAGGGCTAACGACCTACAATGAGCAGTTCTTC	CAISEGLTTYNEQFF
TRBV2	TRBD1	.	TRBJ1-6	19	TGTGCCAGCAGTGGCCATCCGGACAGGGGTAGCTCCTATAATTCACCCCTCCACTTT	CASSGHPDRGSSYNSPLHF
TRBV4-1	.	.	TRBJ2-1	12	TGCGCCAGCAGCCAAGATCCGGAAGAGCAGTTCTTC	CASSQDPEEQFF
TRBV27	.	.	TRBJ2-7	13	TGTGCCAGCAGTTGGGGAGAGGCTCGGGAGCAGTACTTC	CASSWGEAREQYF
TRBV4-1	.	.	TRBJ1-1	16	TGCGCCAGCAGTTCTCCCGTGGGGGCTGAGAACACTGAAGCTTTCTTT	CASSSPVGAENTEAFF
TRBV11-2	.	once	TRBJ2-7	12	TGTGCCAGCAGGAGTTGGGGCTACGAGCAGTACTTC	CASRSWGYEQYF
TRBV5-1	.	.	TRBJ2-1	14	TGCGCCAGCAGCGCGGGCGCCCCTAGCGATGAGCAGTTCTTC	CASSAGAPSDEQFF
TRBV11-2	TRBD2	.	TRBJ2-7	15	TGTGCCAGCAGCTCCCCGGGACTAGCGGGGTACGAGCAGTACTTC	CASSSPGLAGYEQYF
TRBV30	TRBD1	few	TRBJ1-5	16	TGTGCCTGGAGTCTTGGACAGGGGGTATTGGGGCAGCCCCAGCATTTT	CAWSLGQGVLGQPQHF